What follows is one TCR beta chain and its context. Germline V lookup: CDR1 GTSNPN, CDR2 SVGIG (reference sequence). V lost 2 bases and J lost 0, with 2 bases in between. The CDR3 is made up of 13 amino acids. This specimen belongs to a study of CD8 T cells in Susac syndrome. The authors reverse transcribed roughly 0.5 to 1 ug RNA with random hexamers. MiXCR was run by TCRdb on the immunoSEQ multiplex PCR reads, yielding one entry per CDR3 protein. The data contain 150,000 to 200,000 distinct CDR3 sequences, 94% of them seen just once; the ten biggest clones take up roughly 0.1%. The sequenced sample consisted of CD4+ T cells from PBMCs. This clonotype was obtained from a human donor with multiple sclerosis. The J gene is TRBJ2-6, the V gene TRBV30; D is unresolved. CDR3 nucleotides: TGTGCCTGGAGTAACTCTGGGGCCAACGTCCTGACTTTC. This codes for CAWSNSGANVLTF.